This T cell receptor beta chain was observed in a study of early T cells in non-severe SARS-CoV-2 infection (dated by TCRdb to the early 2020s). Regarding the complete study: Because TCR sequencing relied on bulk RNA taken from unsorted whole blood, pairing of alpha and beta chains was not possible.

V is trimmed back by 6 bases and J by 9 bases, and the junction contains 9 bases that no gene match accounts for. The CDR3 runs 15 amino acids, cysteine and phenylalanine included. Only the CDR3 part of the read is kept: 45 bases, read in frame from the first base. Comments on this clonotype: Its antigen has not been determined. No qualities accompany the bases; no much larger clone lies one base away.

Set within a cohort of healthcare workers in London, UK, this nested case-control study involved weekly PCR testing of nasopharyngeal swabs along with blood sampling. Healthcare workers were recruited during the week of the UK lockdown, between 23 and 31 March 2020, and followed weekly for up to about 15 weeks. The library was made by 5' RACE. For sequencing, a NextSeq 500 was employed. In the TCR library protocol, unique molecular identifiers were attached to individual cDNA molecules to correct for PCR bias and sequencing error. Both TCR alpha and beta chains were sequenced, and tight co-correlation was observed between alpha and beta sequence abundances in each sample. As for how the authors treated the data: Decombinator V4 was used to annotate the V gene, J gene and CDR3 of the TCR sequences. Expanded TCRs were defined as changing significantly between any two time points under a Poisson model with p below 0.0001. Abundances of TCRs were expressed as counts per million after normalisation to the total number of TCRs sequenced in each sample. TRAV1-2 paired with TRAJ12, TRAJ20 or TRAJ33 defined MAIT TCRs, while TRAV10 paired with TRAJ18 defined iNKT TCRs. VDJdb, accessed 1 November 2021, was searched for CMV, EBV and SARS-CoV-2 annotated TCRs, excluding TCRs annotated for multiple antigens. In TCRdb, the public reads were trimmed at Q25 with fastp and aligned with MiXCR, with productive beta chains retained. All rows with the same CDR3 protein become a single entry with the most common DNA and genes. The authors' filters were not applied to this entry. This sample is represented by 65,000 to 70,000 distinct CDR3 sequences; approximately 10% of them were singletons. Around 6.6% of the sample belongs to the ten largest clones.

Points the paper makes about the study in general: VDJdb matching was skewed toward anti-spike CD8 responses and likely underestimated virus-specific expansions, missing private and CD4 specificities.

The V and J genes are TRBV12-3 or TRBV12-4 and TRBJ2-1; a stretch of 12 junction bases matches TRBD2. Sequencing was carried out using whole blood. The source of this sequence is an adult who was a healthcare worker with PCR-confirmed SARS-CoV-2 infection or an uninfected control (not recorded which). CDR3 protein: CASSPRTSGNGEQFF. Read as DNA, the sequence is TGTGCCAGCAGCCCACGGACTAGCGGGAATGGTGAGCAGTTCTTC.